Below, 29 T cell receptor beta chains from the same sample are listed, as sequenced in a study of blood T cell repertoires in COVID-19. Sequencing was performed with immunoSEQ multiplex PCR; in TCRdb, only in-frame clones are kept and a portion is missing. The repertoire holds fewer than 500,000 clones, with roughly 87% as singletons. Specimen: PBMCs or T cells enriched from blood (not recorded which). The receptors come from a woman between 18 and 29 years old who had recovered from COVID-19.

CDR3 loop: CATSRGRNQPQHF. DNA of the CDR3: TGTGCCACCAGCAGAGGCAGGAATCAGCCCCAGCATTTT. The V call is TRBV15, the J call TRBJ1-5; D remains ambiguous. Deletions cut 1 base from V and 4 bases from J, with 5 bases between. Germline lookup yields CDR1 LNHNV and CDR2 YYDKDF (reference sequence). CDR3 size: 13 residues.

The chain recombines TRBV25-1 with TRBJ2-1; 11 bases are a match to TRBD2. The junction had 1 base not matched to a gene; V was cut back by 3 bases and J by 3 bases. The V gene's germline CDR1 is MGHDK and CDR2 SYGVNS. This CDR3 is built from 15 residues. CDR3 region: CASSETSGDYNEQFF. In DNA form, the CDR3 reads TGTGCCAGCAGTGAGACTAGCGGGGACTACAATGAGCAGTTCTTC.

The gene calls are TRBV5-1 and TRBJ2-5, with 15 bases aligning to TRBD2. V lost 4 bases to trimming and J lost 4 bases; unmatched junction nucleotides: 2. CDR1 and CDR2 from the germline V gene are SGHRS and YFSETQ. CDR3 length: 15 residues. In DNA, the CDR3 is TGCGCCAGCAGCCGGACTAGCGGGGGGGCAGAGACCCAGTACTTC. Encoded protein: CASSRTSGGAETQYF.

This clone appeared once. The V gene is TRBV3-1 (or the pseudogene TRBV3-2), the J gene TRBJ2-3; TRBD2 matches at 9 bases. The CDR3 spans 18 residues. Germline V lookup: CDR1 LGHDT, CDR2 YNNKEL (reference sequence). The junction had 8 bases not matched to a gene; V was cut back by 1 base and J by 0 bases. Here the CDR3 DNA reads TGTGCCAGCAGCCAAGTCTTTGGCGGGGGGGCTAGCACAGATACGCAGTATTTT. Its translation: CASSQVFGGGASTDTQYF.

This rearrangement joins TRBV12-5 to TRBJ1-1; no clear D gene. V dropped 1 base and J dropped 1 base, with 10 bases sitting between them. Germline CDR1 is LGHNT and CDR2 is FRNRAP. This CDR3 is built from 15 residues. CDR3 region: CASGLDYHWNTEAFF. The CDR3 DNA is TGTGCTAGTGGTTTGGACTACCATTGGAACACTGAAGCTTTCTTT.

The chain combines TRBV18 with TRBJ1-1; a possible D gene is TRBD1 (6 bases). V was cut by 7 bases and J by 1 base, with 16 bases left in between. In germline, CDR1 is KGHSH, CDR2 LQKENI. CDR3 length: 15 residues. CDR3 sequence reads: CASFKSTGPNTEAFF. The CDR3 coding sequence is TGTGCCAGCTTCAAGTCGACAGGACCGAACACTGAAGCTTTCTTT.

The rearrangement uses TRBV7-9 and TRBJ1-4; 10 bases map to TRBD1. Germline V gene lookup returns CDR1 SEHNR and CDR2 FQNEAQ (reference sequence). Unmatched junction bases numbered 22, after V lost 5 bases and J lost 13 bases. CDR3 length: 18 residues. CDR3 nucleotides: TGTGCCAGCAGCCCAAACCGAGCCCCCGGGACAGGGGAGTCACTACTGTTTTTT. It is translated as CASSPNRAPGTGESLLFF.

This clone was observed a few times. The CDR3: CASRPARLRSPLHF. The CDR3 region has the DNA TGCGCCAGCAGACCGGCGAGGTTAAGATCACCCCTCCACTTT. The rearrangement joins TRBV5-1 to TRBJ1-6; no definite D call. The germline V gene encodes CDR1 SGHRS and CDR2 YFSETQ. Trimming pared 5 bases from V and 10 bases from J, leaving 16 bases between. The CDR3 contains 14 residues.

The J gene is TRBJ2-3, the V gene TRBV3-1 (or the pseudogene TRBV3-2), with 7 bases fitting TRBD1. The CDR3 loop spans 15 amino acids. V shed 1 base and J 5 bases; nucleotides not matched to a gene: 6. The V gene's germline CDR1 is LGHDT and CDR2 YNNKEL (reference sequence). The CDR3 loop reads CASSQGRGWGDTQYF. CDR3 coding DNA: TGTGCCAGCAGCCAAGGCAGGGGGTGGGGAGATACGCAGTATTTT.

V and J are TRBV5-6 and TRBJ2-5; a weak D match, TRBD2 (5 bases). V was shortened by 3 bases and J by 2 bases, with 8 bases between the two germline ends. This CDR3 has 13 residues. CDR1 and CDR2 from the germline V gene are SGHDT and YYEEEE. DNA of the CDR3: TGTGCCAGCAGCTGGGAGAGGCAAGAGACCCAGTACTTC. It yields the protein CASSWERQETQYF. The whole variable domain, remainder taken from reference TRBV5-6 and TRBJ2-5, is DAGVTQSPTHLIKTRGQQVTLRCSPKSGHDTVSWYQQALGQGPQFIFQYYEEEERQRGNFPDRFSGHQFPNYSSELNVNALLLGDSALYLCASSWERQETQYFGPGTRLLVL.

The V and J genes are TRBV30 and TRBJ2-7; 7 bases line up with TRBD1. The CDR3 has 12 residues. Germline values: CDR1 GTSNPN, CDR2 SVGIG (reference sequence). The junction had 0 bases not matched to a gene; V was cut back by 4 bases and J by 0 bases. The CDR3 DNA reads as TGTGCCTGGACAGGGGGCTCCTACGAGCAGTACTTC. Translation gives CAWTGGSYEQYF.

V gene TRBV4-1 combines with J gene TRBJ1-2; unclear D gene. The CDR3 is made up of 14 amino acids. Trimming removed 4 bases at V and 6 bases at J, with 15 bases between. Germline V gene sequence: CDR1 MGHRA, CDR2 YSYEKL. CDR3 loop: CASSRTPGGHGYTF. CDR3 DNA sequence: TGCGCCAGCAGCCGGACCCCCGGAGGTCATGGCTACACCTTC.

V and J are TRBV5-4 and TRBJ1-3, with 8 bases aligning to TRBD1. Germline CDR1 is SGHNT and CDR2 is YYREEE (reference sequence). The CDR3 loop spans 15 amino acids. Losses at the gene ends were 4 bases for V and 0 bases for J; bases not matched to a gene: 3. The CDR3 spells CASSKQGVSGNTIYF. The CDR3 DNA sequence: TGTGCCAGCAGCAAACAGGGGGTCTCTGGAAACACCATATATTTT.

The V and J genes are TRBV4-2 and TRBJ2-1, with a possible D match to TRBD1 (7 bases). The CDR3 is made up of 20 amino acids. Trimming pared 0 bases from V and 8 bases from J, leaving 29 bases between. Germline V lookup: CDR1 LGHNA, CDR2 YNFKEQ. CDR3 nucleotides: TGTGCCAGCAGCCAAGATAGGTACAAGGGGGCGCGACTAGAAAACTATGAGCAGTTCTTC. Protein sequence: CASSQDRYKGARLENYEQFF.

The rearrangement joins TRBV30 to TRBJ2-4; TRBD1 aligns across 9 bases. CDR1 GTSNPN and CDR2 SVGIG come from the germline V gene (reference sequence). V shed 2 bases, J shed 7 bases, and the junction held 9 bases outside the gene matches. CDR3 length equals 15 residues. The CDR3, as DNA: TGTGCCTGGAGTTCCGGACAGGGGAGGTGGAACATTCAGTACTTC. Translating it yields CAWSSGQGRWNIQYF.

The rearrangement joins TRBV3-1 (or the pseudogene TRBV3-2) to TRBJ2-2; 7 bases map to TRBD1. Germline-derived CDR1 and CDR2 are LGHDT and YNNKEL (reference sequence). The CDR3 spans 15 residues. V shed 4 bases and J 2 bases; nucleotides not matched to a gene: 4. The CDR3 loop is CASSPGTVNTGELFF. CDR3 DNA: TGTGCCAGCAGCCCGGGGACAGTTAACACCGGGGAGCTGTTTTTT.

This chain joins TRBV5-1 and TRBJ1-1; TRBD1 might be the D (5 bases). The length of the CDR3 is 14 residues. The V and J ends lost 1 base and 5 bases respectively, with 12 bases between them. Germline V lookup: CDR1 SGHRS, CDR2 YFSETQ. The CDR3 region is CASSLRPGGTEAFF. As DNA, the CDR3 is TGCGCCAGCAGCTTGCGGCCGGGGGGGACTGAAGCTTTCTTT.

This clone appeared a few times. In DNA, the CDR3 is TGTGCCAGTAGTTTACCGGGCCGCGGGGCCTACGAGCAGTACTTC. Protein sequence: CASSLPGRGAYEQYF. The chain joins TRBV19 to TRBJ2-7, with a weak D call TRBD2 (6 bases). V was pared by 5 bases and J by 2 bases, with 16 bases between. In germline, CDR1 is LNHDA, CDR2 SQIVND (reference sequence). The CDR3 sequence is 15 residues long.

This chain uses TRBV28 with TRBJ2-7; 8 bases align to TRBD1. Germline trimming cut 6 bases from V and 5 bases from J; bases unmatched to any gene: 12. The CDR3 is 15 residues long. Germline lookup yields CDR1 MDHEN and CDR2 SYDVKM. CDR3 region: CASRHPGQGAHEQYF. CDR3 DNA: TGTGCCAGCAGACACCCCGGGCAGGGGGCCCACGAGCAGTACTTC.

CDR3 region: CASKAGVGSYEQYF. As DNA, the CDR3 is TGTGCCAGTAAAGCGGGGGTCGGATCCTACGAGCAGTACTTC. The chain employs TRBV19 and TRBJ2-7; 8 nucleotides align to TRBD2. From germline, CDR1 is LNHDA and CDR2 SQIVND (reference sequence). J gave up 1 base and V 7 bases, and 6 bases lay outside the gene matches. The CDR3 sequence is 14 residues long.

The chain has TRBV30 and TRBJ1-2; D unclear. Germline V lookup: CDR1 GTSNPN, CDR2 SVGIG (reference sequence). This CDR3 spans 14 amino acids. V dropped 2 bases and J dropped 4 bases, with 14 bases sitting between them. This CDR3 is CAWSLGSASYGYTF. DNA of the CDR3: TGTGCCTGGAGTTTAGGTAGCGCTAGCTATGGCTACACCTTC.

This sequence joins TRBV6-5 and TRBJ2-7; perhaps TRBD2 as D (6 bases). The CDR3 is 11 residues long. With 8 bases removed from V and 6 bases from J, the gap between germline ends came to 11 bases. The germline CDR1 and CDR2 sequences are MNHEY and SVGAGI. CDR3: CASREYVEQYF. CDR3 nucleotide sequence: TGTGCCAGCCGGGAGTACGTCGAGCAGTACTTC.

This sequence joins TRBV19 and TRBJ1-2; D gene uncertain. This CDR3 contains 15 residues. Trimming stripped 9 bases from V and 4 bases from J, with 21 bases between. Germline assignment: CDR1 LNHDA and CDR2 SQIVND (reference sequence). This CDR3 is CASRLASASFYGYTF. In nucleotides, the CDR3 is TGTGCCAGCCGCCTCGCTAGTGCATCCTTCTATGGCTACACCTTC.

The CDR3 here is CASTPSWGGLSYNEQFF. The CDR3 nucleotides read TGTGCCAGCACCCCCTCTTGGGGGGGGCTCTCCTACAATGAGCAGTTCTTC. V gene TRBV27 combines with J gene TRBJ2-1; D may be TRBD2 (7 bases). The CDR3 sequence is 17 residues long. Germline V gene sequence: CDR1 MNHEY, CDR2 SMNVEV (reference sequence). Trimming took 7 bases from V and 0 from J, leaving 19 bases between them.

This clone was observed a single time. The V call is TRBV11-3, the J call TRBJ2-7; the D gene is possibly TRBD1 (6 bases). From germline, CDR1 is SGHNT and CDR2 YENEEA. V lost 0 bases and J 3 bases, leaving 9 bases between the germline ends. This CDR3 is built from 14 residues. The CDR3 loop is CASSLEEDSYEQYF. For the CDR3, the DNA is TGTGCCAGCAGCTTAGAGGAGGACAGCTACGAGCAGTACTTC. The entire variable domain, with the rest obtained from reference TRBV11-3 and TRBJ2-7, is as follows: EAGVVQSPRYKIIEKKQPVAFWCNPISGHNTLYWYLQNLGQGPELLIRYENEEAVDDSQLPKDRFSAERLKGVDSTLKIQPAELGDSAVYLCASSLEEDSYEQYFGPGTRLTVT.

The rearrangement uses TRBV27 and TRBJ2-7, with 11 nucleotides matching TRBD2. The CDR3 loop spans 15 amino acids. Per the germline V gene, CDR1 is MNHEY and CDR2 is SMNVEV (reference sequence). V was clipped by 5 bases and J by 1 base; unmatched bases: 4. In DNA, the CDR3 is TGTGCCAGCAGTACCTCTAGCGGGGGGTCCTACGAGCAGTACTTC. As protein: CASSTSSGGSYEQYF.

The chain uses TRBV20-1 and TRBJ2-5; maybe TRBD2 (6 bases). This CDR3 is built from 11 residues. CDR1 and CDR2 from the germline V gene are DFQATT and SNEGSKA (reference sequence). Trimming stripped 5 bases from V and 5 bases from J, with 9 bases between. CDR3 residues: CSAGREETQYF. The CDR3 DNA sequence: TGCAGTGCTGGCCGGGAGGAGACCCAGTACTTC.

This chain uses TRBV7-2 with TRBJ1-5, with D maybe TRBD1 (5 bases). V was clipped by 6 bases and J by 6 bases, with 18 bases between them. The CDR3 consists of 15 residues. The germline CDR1 and CDR2 sequences are SGHTA and FQGNSA. The CDR3 nucleotides read TGTGCCAGCAGAAGGTCCCTAGGGGAGGGTCAGCCCCAGCATTTT. Its protein is CASRRSLGEGQPQHF. The full variable domain, with the rest looked up from reference TRBV7-2 and TRBJ1-5, is GAGVSQSPSNKVTEKGKDVELRCDPISGHTALYWYRQSLGQGLEFLIYFQGNSAPDKSGLPSDRFSAERTGGSVSTLTIQRTQQEDSAVYLCASRRSLGEGQPQHFGDGTRLSIL.

The chain links TRBV6-6 to TRBJ1-6, with D maybe TRBD1 (5 bases). The V gene's germline CDR1 is MNHNY and CDR2 SVGAGI (reference sequence). The CDR3 is made up of 18 amino acids. Between the trimmed V and J ends, which lost 6 bases and 6 bases, there was a span of 24 bases. DNA of the CDR3: TGTGCCAGCAGCCGAACCCGACCGAAAGGGGTCATTAATTCACCCCTCCACTTT. Translating gives CASSRTRPKGVINSPLHF.